The 10 T cell receptor beta chains given below trace back to one sample, sequenced in a study of blood T cell repertoires in COVID-19. Assay used: immunoSEQ multiplex PCR; TCRdb lists only in-frame clones, some missing. The repertoire has more than 200,000 clones, roughly four fifths of them found once; the top ten carry less than 5.5%. Material for sequencing was peripheral blood. The receptors stem from a man in his fifties with active or convalescent COVID-19.

This chain connects TRBV5-1 to TRBJ2-7, with 9 bases matching TRBD1. CDR1 SGHRS and CDR2 YFSETQ come from the germline V gene. The V segment lost 6 bases and the J segment 0 bases; nucleotides outside the gene matches: 4. This CDR3 is built from 14 residues. The DNA for the CDR3 is TGCGCCAGCAACCGGGACAGGGTCTCCTACGAGCAGTACTTC. Its translation is CASNRDRVSYEQYF.

The J gene is TRBJ1-2, the V gene TRBV18; TRBD1 might be the D (6 bases). The CDR3 loop spans 14 amino acids. V lost 0 bases, J lost 8 bases, and 13 bases lay in between. From germline, CDR1 is KGHSH and CDR2 LQKENI. The CDR3 region has the DNA TGTGCCAGCTCACCACCCGGGACAAACAGGGGCTACACCTTC. It yields the protein CASSPPGTNRGYTF.

This clone was seen only once. This sequence joins TRBV2 and TRBJ2-7; 13 bases are a match to TRBD2. The CDR3 totals 14 residues. V trimming: 8 bases; J trimming: 3 bases; junction bases outside the gene matches: 4. Looked up from germline, CDR1 is SNHLY and CDR2 is FYNNEI. The CDR3: CASWGLAGFYEQYF. Here the CDR3 DNA reads TGTGCCAGCTGGGGACTAGCGGGGTTCTACGAGCAGTACTTC.

Only a few counts were recorded for this clone. The chain links TRBV18 to TRBJ1-3, with D uncertain. The CDR3 totals 12 residues. The V gene's germline CDR1 is KGHSH and CDR2 LQKENI. V dropped 0 bases and J dropped 6 bases, with 3 bases sitting between them. As DNA, the CDR3 is TGTGCCAGCTCACCACCCCAAAACACCATATATTTT. The encoded protein is CASSPPQNTIYF.

As DNA, the CDR3 is TGTGCCAGCAGTTACTTACAGAACACCGGGGAGCTGTTTTTT. Its translation: CASSYLQNTGELFF. The chain combines TRBV6-6 with TRBJ2-2, with D unclear. CDR3 length: 14 residues. Trimming left V 1 base short and J 1 base short, with 4 bases between. The germline CDR1 and CDR2 sequences are MNHNY and SVGAGI (reference sequence).

The rearrangement uses TRBV10-3 and TRBJ1-2; tentative D call: TRBD1 (5 bases). The V gene's germline CDR1 is ENHRY and CDR2 SYGVKD. The CDR3 sequence is 13 residues long. Trimming removed 6 bases at V and 2 bases at J, with 10 bases between. CDR3 loop: CAISLRANYGYTF. The CDR3 nucleotides are TGTGCCATCAGCCTCAGGGCGAACTATGGCTACACCTTC.

CDR3 nucleotides: TGTGCCTGGAGTGTACAGGCAGGGCTTGGCTACACCTTC. Translation gives CAWSVQAGLGYTF. The chain is built from TRBV30 and TRBJ1-2; D might be TRBD1 (5 bases). The germline gives CDR1 GTSNPN, CDR2 SVGIG (reference sequence). Trimming pared 0 bases from V and 7 bases from J, leaving 12 bases between. The CDR3 consists of 13 residues.

In its sample, this clone was seen a few times. This sequence joins TRBV11-2 and TRBJ1-2; TRBD1 is a possible D gene (5 bases). The V gene's germline CDR1 is SGHAT and CDR2 FQNNGV. Trimming removed 3 bases at V and 6 bases at J, with 11 bases between. The CDR3 length is 13 residues. The chain's CDR3 is CASSFSGQDGYTF. The CDR3 nucleotides read TGTGCCAGCAGCTTTTCAGGGCAGGATGGCTACACCTTC.

The chain carries TRBV7-8 and TRBJ2-4; D is uncertain. Trimming shortened V by 0 bases and J by 1 base, and 10 bases separated the two germline ends. This CDR3 comprises 16 residues. Germline V lookup: CDR1 SGHVS, CDR2 FQNEAQ. The CDR3: CASSLASQAAKNIQYF. In DNA form, the CDR3 reads TGTGCCAGCAGCTTAGCAAGCCAGGCGGCCAAAAACATTCAGTACTTC.

Concerning this clone: A read error is possible here, since a much larger clone lies one base away. The same CDR3 also results from other DNA sequences found in this sample. The chain couples TRBV7-3 to TRBJ1-5; D call uncertain. The CDR3 length is 17 residues. Germline V gives CDR1 SGHTA, CDR2 FQGTGA. Trimming stripped 6 bases from V and 0 bases from J, with 18 bases between. CDR3 in amino acids: CASRFLGSLYSNQPQHF. CDR3 DNA: TGTGCCAGCAGGTTCCTAGGAAGCCTTTATAGCAATCAGCCCCAGCATTTT.